Described below is a single TCR beta chain sequence and its context. Sequencing was performed with immunoSEQ multiplex PCR; in TCRdb, only in-frame clones are kept and a portion is missing. The sample holds about 130,000 clones; about 90% are singletons and the top ten take approximately 2.2%. The CDR3 contains 16 residues. Losses at the gene ends were 1 base for V and 4 bases for J; bases not matched to a gene: 7. CDR1 is SGHAT, CDR2 FQDESV, per germline (reference sequence). The sample belongs to a study of control samples from healthy donors and cancer patients. This receptor was taken from a woman between 45 and 60 years old in good health. V gene TRBV11-1 combines with J gene TRBJ2-3; 8 bases are a match to TRBD2. The sequenced sample was blood. The CDR3 DNA follows: TGTGCCAGCAGCTTAGGATGGCGGGAGGATGCAGATACGCAGTATTTT. This gives the protein CASSLGWREDADTQYF.